This entry features one T cell receptor (beta chain) sequence. As yet, its antigen is unknown. The junction departs from germline at one end; a sequencing error may be responsible. This record comes from a study of cytomegalovirus exposure and HLA in healthy donors. This PCR relied on a set of 60 Vbeta primers and 13 Jbeta primers. Some clones are missing from TCRdb's copy, which holds only in-frame ones; the method was immunoSEQ multiplex PCR. Seen here are more than 95,000 clones, roughly 66% observed once, and the top ten hold roughly 3%. The study, taken as a whole, reports: TCR beta sequences reportedly predicted most subjects' HLA-A and HLA-B alleles accurately. The dataset shows that most TCR sequences were rare, while some public TCRs occurred in many donors. The CMV antigen specificity of a few CMV-associated chains was confirmed through in vitro analysis.

Germline V gene sequence: CDR1 SSHAT, CDR2 FNYEAQ (reference sequence). This CDR3 is built from 13 residues. This TCR derives from a woman aged 50 to 60 in good health and CMV-seronegative. The sequenced sample consisted of PBMCs. The chain carries TRBV7-7 and TRBJ1-1; TRBD1 is a possible D gene (5 bases). CDR3 nucleotide sequence: TGTGCTAGCAGCCAAGGACAGAACACTGAAGCTTTCTTT. Amino acids: CASSQGQNTEAFF.